This entry lists 27 T cell receptor beta chains sequenced from one sample in a study of blood T cell repertoires in COVID-19. This table comes from immunoSEQ multiplex PCR, and its TCRdb copy is limited to in-frame clones, with some not included. Among around 340,000 clones listed, roughly 90% were seen once. Input material: peripheral blood. These receptors all stem from a woman aged 55 to 70 with COVID-19, enrolled during active disease.

The V call is TRBV7-9, the J call TRBJ2-1, with 11 bases matching TRBD2. The CDR3 consists of 15 residues. J was trimmed by 8 bases and V by 3 bases; bases with no gene match: 6. The germline CDR1 and CDR2 sequences are SEHNR and FQNEAQ (reference sequence). Here the CDR3 reads CASSFSGGGMYEQFF. DNA of the CDR3: TGTGCCAGCAGCTTTAGCGGGGGGGGGATGTATGAGCAGTTCTTC.

The CDR3 protein is CASSQEGGGGSSQYF. CDR3 nucleotide sequence: TGTGCCAGCAGCCAAGAAGGCGGGGGGGGTAGTTCGCAGTATTTT. The chain couples TRBV4-2 to TRBJ2-3, with 9 positions matching TRBD2. The CDR3 is made up of 15 amino acids. V shed 0 bases and J 10 bases; nucleotides not matched to a gene: 8. Germline CDR1 is LGHNA and CDR2 is YNFKEQ.

The J gene is TRBJ1-5, the V gene TRBV19; no firm D call. CDR3 length: 14 amino acids. CDR1 is LNHDA, CDR2 SQIVND, per germline (reference sequence). Trimming left V 9 bases short and J 5 bases short, with 17 bases between. This CDR3 reads CASRMGRVYQPQHF. The CDR3 bases are TGTGCCAGCCGGATGGGGAGGGTATATCAGCCCCAGCATTTT.

The chain carries TRBV7-9 and TRBJ2-1; the match to TRBD1 covers 9 bases. This CDR3 comprises 17 residues. Germline CDR1 reads SEHNR; CDR2 reads FQNEAQ (reference sequence). The junction had 12 bases not matched to a gene; V was cut back by 2 bases and J by 7 bases. Written as DNA, the CDR3 is TGTGCCAGCAGCTTAATAAATAGGGACAGGGTCCAAAATGAGCAGTTCTTC. Protein: CASSLINRDRVQNEQFF.

This clone occurred once. The sample holds other DNA sequences that translate to the same CDR3. V gene TRBV28 combines with J gene TRBJ1-2; D ambiguous. Germline V lookup: CDR1 MDHEN, CDR2 SYDVKM. This CDR3 spans 13 amino acids. Trimming took off 3 bases at V and 2 bases at J, with 7 bases between the two ends. The chain's CDR3 is CASSFRGNYGYTF. CDR3 DNA sequence: TGTGCCAGCAGTTTTCGAGGGAACTATGGCTACACCTTC.

This clone was seen more than once but under ten times. The chain joins TRBV2 to TRBJ1-2; perhaps TRBD1 as D (6 bases). CDR1 SNHLY and CDR2 FYNNEI come from the germline V gene. The CDR3 runs 14 residues. The V end lost 8 bases, the J end lost 4 bases, and 17 bases lay between the germline ends. The CDR3 spells CASAQEDRGYGYTF. In DNA form, the CDR3 reads TGTGCCAGCGCTCAGGAGGACAGAGGCTATGGCTACACCTTC.

This chain links TRBV28 with TRBJ1-5, with a weak D call TRBD1 (5 bases). The CDR3 sequence is 16 residues long. Trimming removed 7 bases at V and 0 bases at J, with 16 bases between. The germline CDR1 and CDR2 sequences are MDHEN and SYDVKM. For the CDR3, the DNA is TGTGCCAGCATTGGGGGGGGTAGCTATAGCAATCAGCCCCAGCATTTT. This encodes CASIGGGSYSNQPQHF. Filled out from reference TRBV28 and TRBJ1-5, the complete variable domain reads DVKVTQSSRYLVKRTGEKVFLECVQDMDHENMFWYRQDPGLGLRLIYFSYDVKMKEKGDIPEGYSVSREKKERFSLILESASTNQTSMYLCASIGGGSYSNQPQHFGDGTRLSIL.

This clone was recorded a few times. The chain employs TRBV5-6 and TRBJ1-1, with unresolved D. V was clipped by 6 bases and J by 7 bases, with 13 bases between them. Germline V gene sequence: CDR1 SGHDT, CDR2 YYEEEE. This CDR3 comprises 12 residues. The CDR3 bases are TGTGCCAGCAACCATCGCGGGGATGAAGCTTTCTTT. This gives the protein CASNHRGDEAFF.

V is TRBV27 and J is TRBJ2-1, with TRBD1 identical over 9 bases. V lost 4 bases and J lost 0; bases outside the gene matches: 1. The CDR3 contains 15 residues. Germline lookup yields CDR1 MNHEY and CDR2 SMNVEV (reference sequence). CDR3 sequence: CASSSGQGSYNEQFF. CDR3 DNA sequence: TGTGCCAGCAGTTCGGGACAGGGCTCCTACAATGAGCAGTTCTTC.

The rearrangement links TRBV5-6 to TRBJ1-1; no clear D. In germline, CDR1 is SGHDT, CDR2 YYEEEE. This CDR3 comprises 12 residues. The V end was cut by 1 base, the J end by 4 bases, with 5 bases between. Here the CDR3 DNA reads TGTGCCAGCAGCTTGCGGGGCACTGAAGCTTTCTTT. Amino acids: CASSLRGTEAFF. Combining the CDR3 with reference TRBV5-6 and TRBJ1-1 gives the whole variable domain DAGVTQSPTHLIKTRGQQVTLRCSPKSGHDTVSWYQQALGQGPQFIFQYYEEEERQRGNFPDRFSGHQFPNYSSELNVNALLLGDSALYLCASSLRGTEAFFGQGTRLTVV.

The chain has TRBV12-3 or TRBV12-4 and TRBJ1-6; D unclear. V shed 1 base and J shed 10 bases, with 8 bases lying between them. The CDR3 sequence is 13 residues long. The CDR3 spells CASSLDHRSPLHF. In DNA form, the CDR3 reads TGTGCCAGCAGTTTAGATCACAGATCACCCCTCCACTTT.

The CDR3 DNA reads as TGCGCCAGCAGCCGAGGGACAGTCGACACTGAAGCTTTCTTT. This sequence encodes CASSRGTVDTEAFF. This chain links TRBV5-1 with TRBJ1-1; 7 bases align to TRBD1. V lost 4 bases and J lost 3; bases outside the gene matches: 6. The CDR3 length is 14 residues. CDR1 and CDR2 from the germline V gene are SGHRS and YFSETQ. Looking up the rest from reference TRBV5-1 and TRBJ1-1 gives the full variable domain: KAGVTQTPRYLIKTRGQQVTLSCSPISGHRSVSWYQQTPGQGLQFLFEYFSETQRNKGNFPGRFSGRQFSNSRSEMNVSTLELGDSALYLCASSRGTVDTEAFFGQGTRLTVV.

This chain joins TRBV25-1 and TRBJ1-5; maybe TRBD1 (6 bases). Trimming cost V 8 bases and J 2 bases, with 16 bases left between them. The CDR3 spans 15 residues. The germline V gene encodes CDR1 MGHDK and CDR2 SYGVNS. CDR3 DNA sequence: TGTGCCAGCTCCCGTGGGGGGGCGGGCAATCAGCCCCAGCATTTT. It codes for CASSRGGAGNQPQHF.

The J gene is TRBJ2-1, the V gene TRBV6-1; 11 bases align to TRBD1. Germline CDR1 MNHNS, CDR2 SASEGT. This CDR3 spans 16 amino acids. Trimming took 2 bases from V and 8 from J; bases not matched to a gene: 8. The CDR3 loop is CASSEMLGQGGDEQFF. CDR3 sequence (DNA): TGTGCCAGCAGTGAAATGTTGGGACAGGGGGGCGATGAGCAGTTCTTC.

The chain is built from TRBV9 and TRBJ2-1; perhaps TRBD1 as D (8 bases). The CDR3 length is 17 residues. CDR1 SGDLS and CDR2 YYNGEE come from the germline V gene. The V end was cut by 0 bases, the J end by 0 bases, with 13 bases between. The CDR3 DNA reads as TGTGCCAGCAGCGTAGCTACAGGGGGGGCCTCCTACAATGAGCAGTTCTTC. Its protein product is CASSVATGGASYNEQFF.

This CDR3 is CASSQVWGRGADTQYF. CDR3 DNA sequence: TGTGCCAGCAGCCAAGTCTGGGGCAGGGGGGCAGATACGCAGTATTTT. The V gene is TRBV9, the J gene TRBJ2-3; D possibly corresponds to TRBD1 (7 bases). This CDR3 has 16 residues. With 4 bases removed from V and 4 bases from J, the gap between germline ends came to 19 bases. Germline CDR1 and CDR2: SGDLS and YYNGEE.

V gene TRBV5-6 combines with J gene TRBJ1-2; 8 bases fit TRBD1. The V and J ends lost 4 bases and 7 bases, in that order; junction bases with no gene match: 9. CDR1 and CDR2 (germline): SGHDT, YYEEEE. The CDR3 loop spans 14 amino acids. The CDR3 DNA reads TGTGCCAGCAGCCTGCGGACAGGGCGGGGTGGCTACACCTTC. It is translated as CASSLRTGRGGYTF.

The V call is TRBV2, the J call TRBJ2-7; 11 positions agree with TRBD2. Unmatched junction bases numbered 7, after V lost 5 bases and J lost 4 bases. Germline lookup yields CDR1 SNHLY and CDR2 FYNNEI. CDR3 size: 15 residues. The CDR3 DNA is TGTGCCAGCAGTAATCTAGCGGGGGGCGGGTACGAGCAGTACTTC. The encoded protein is CASSNLAGGGYEQYF.

CDR3 in amino acids: CASSLDPHLSGGVADTQYF. As DNA, the CDR3 is TGCGCCAGCAGCTTGGACCCCCACCTTAGCGGGGGGGTGGCAGATACGCAGTATTTT. The chain has TRBV5-1 and TRBJ2-3; 11 positions match TRBD2. The CDR3 has 19 amino acids. Trimming cost V 0 bases and J 4 bases; bases outside gene matches: 13. CDR1 is SGHRS, CDR2 YFSETQ, per germline.

J is TRBJ2-7 and V is TRBV7-6; 9 bases agree with TRBD1. V lost 5 bases to trimming and J lost 8 bases; unmatched junction nucleotides: 19. The CDR3 has 17 amino acids. Germline V CDR1 and CDR2: SGHVS, FNYEAQ. The CDR3 sequence: CASSVSIQGTGQSKQYF. CDR3 nucleotide sequence: TGTGCCAGCAGCGTAAGCATCCAAGGGACAGGGCAATCGAAGCAGTACTTC.

The V and J genes are TRBV4-2 and TRBJ1-2, with D maybe TRBD1 (5 bases). The V gene's germline CDR1 is LGHNA and CDR2 YNFKEQ. The V gene lost 4 bases and the J gene lost 4 bases, with 13 bases spanning the gap. CDR3 size: 14 residues. CDR3 loop: CASSPGEGSYGYTF. The DNA of the CDR3 is TGTGCCAGCAGCCCGGGGGAGGGGAGCTATGGCTACACCTTC.

Only one count was recorded for this clone. This chain uses TRBV4-2 with TRBJ2-7; 8 nucleotides match TRBD1. V lost 1 base and J lost 5; bases outside the gene matches: 4. Germline CDR1 is LGHNA and CDR2 is YNFKEQ. This CDR3 is 14 amino acids long. DNA for the CDR3: TGTGCCAGCAGCCAAGCCGACAGGGGAAACGAGCAGTACTTC. Translation: CASSQADRGNEQYF.

The chain links TRBV24-1 to TRBJ2-5; 8 bases match TRBD2. This CDR3 is 13 amino acids long. V gave up 6 bases and J gave up 5 bases; unmatched junction bases: 4. The germline gives CDR1 KGHDR, CDR2 SFDVKD. The DNA for the CDR3 is TGTGCCACCAGTAGGCGGGAGGTCGAGACCCAGTACTTC. Its protein is CATSRREVETQYF.

The chain recombines TRBV5-5 with TRBJ2-2; 11 nucleotides match TRBD1. Germline assignment: CDR1 SGHKS and CDR2 YYEKEE (reference sequence). V lost 5 bases and J lost 3; bases outside the gene matches: 9. The CDR3 is 17 residues long. The CDR3 DNA follows: TGTGCCAGCAGTATTGATCGGGACAGGGGGGACACCGGGGAGCTGTTTTTT. It is translated as CASSIDRDRGDTGELFF.

This clone was found once. The chain uses TRBV7-9 and TRBJ2-7; possibly TRBD1 for D (6 bases). The CDR3 totals 12 residues. Trimming left V 10 bases short and J 2 bases short, with 12 bases between. In germline, CDR1 is SEHNR, CDR2 FQNEAQ (reference sequence). The CDR3 DNA reads TGTGCCATCGAGGGGACACCCTACGAGCAGTACTTC. Encoded protein: CAIEGTPYEQYF.

V and J are TRBV29-1 and TRBJ1-1, with 8 nucleotides matching TRBD1. With V trimmed by 5 bases and J by 0 bases, 2 bases remained unmatched. The germline CDR1 and CDR2 sequences are SQVTM and ANQGSEA. This CDR3 is 13 amino acids long. This CDR3 is CSVLQGVNTEAFF. Written as DNA, the CDR3 is TGCAGCGTTTTACAGGGGGTGAACACTGAAGCTTTCTTT.

The V and J genes are TRBV5-8 and TRBJ1-1, with D possibly TRBD1 on 6 matching bases. CDR1 SGHTS and CDR2 YDEGEE come from the germline V gene. The CDR3 is 15 amino acids. V was cut by 1 base and J by 10 bases, with 20 bases left in between. DNA of the CDR3: TGTGCCAGCAGCTTGTCTTGGGGAACAGGGCTTGTAGCTTTCTTT. It translates to CASSLSWGTGLVAFF.